The clone carrying this TCR beta chain showed up many times. Antigen unknown. The data stem from a study of identical twins. General study findings and limits: In cord blood, abundant beta clonotypes had fewer insertions; memory showed no trend. With monozygotic twins, out-of-frame TCR alpha sharing exceeded what models estimated.

The CDR3 totals 15 residues. V was trimmed by 3 bases and J by 3 bases, leaving 16 bases between them. Germline V gene lookup returns CDR1 SGHRS and CDR2 YFSETQ. Unique molecular identifiers were present on the cDNA, and a universal primer site came from template switching. TCRdb re-derived calls from the 5' RACE reads in MiXCR, one entry per CDR3 protein. The table has about 700,000 distinct CDR3 sequences, approximately 6% seen once. This sequence joins TRBV5-1 and TRBJ2-7; D may be TRBD1 (6 bases). Input material: naive T cells sorted from blood. The origin of this receptor is a man younger than 35 in good health. The CDR3 region is CASSSGVQGSYEQYV. The CDR3 DNA reads as TGCGCCAGCAGCTCAGGGGTTCAGGGGAGCTACGAGCAGTACGTC.